A single sample gave rise to the 10 T cell receptor beta chains below, sequenced in a study of blood T cell repertoires in COVID-19. Some clones are missing from TCRdb's copy, which holds only in-frame ones; the method was immunoSEQ multiplex PCR. The top ten clones hold around 3.4% of a sample with 150,000 to 190,000 clones, 76% of them seen once. The sample consisted of peripheral blood. These receptors all stem from an elderly woman with acute or convalescent COVID-19.

Written as DNA, the CDR3 is TGTGCCAGCAGCACGGAGAGGGGGCTAGGCAATCAGCCCCAGCATTTT. It translates to CASSTERGLGNQPQHF. The chain combines TRBV2 with TRBJ1-5; 7 bases fit TRBD1. The length of the CDR3 is 16 residues. Germline lookup yields CDR1 SNHLY and CDR2 FYNNEI. J was trimmed by 2 bases and V by 6 bases; bases with no gene match: 10.

The chain has TRBV6-1 and TRBJ1-1, with 7 bases identical to TRBD1. Trimming at V came to 2 bases and at J to 1 base, leaving 4 bases not matched to a gene. The CDR3 has 15 amino acids. The germline gives CDR1 MNHNS, CDR2 SASEGT. The CDR3: CASSERHRGNTEAFF. In nucleotides, the CDR3 is TGTGCCAGCAGTGAACGTCACAGGGGGAACACTGAAGCTTTCTTT.

J is TRBJ2-7 and V is TRBV29-1, with TRBD1 as a possible D gene (5 bases). Germline V gene sequence: CDR1 SQVTM, CDR2 ANQGSEA. This CDR3 is 14 amino acids long. The V end lost 6 bases, the J end lost 2 bases, and 17 bases lay between the germline ends. The CDR3 DNA follows: TGCAGCGTCGAACCCCCAGGGCGCCCCTACGAGCAGTACTTC. Its translation: CSVEPPGRPYEQYF.

The V and J genes are TRBV5-1 and TRBJ2-1, with D tentatively TRBD2 (7 bases). Germline CDR1 and CDR2: SGHRS and YFSETQ. V shed 4 bases and J shed 7 bases, with 21 bases lying between them. CDR3 size: 16 residues. For the CDR3, the DNA is TGCGCCAGCAGCCCGGTCGTGGGGGGGCAAGGGAATGAGCAGTTCTTC. It codes for CASSPVVGGQGNEQFF.

In DNA form, the CDR3 reads TGTGCCAGCAGCTTATATCGGGGGGCCTCAGATACGCAGTATTTT. This encodes CASSLYRGASDTQYF. The chain employs TRBV7-2 and TRBJ2-3, with a weak D call TRBD2 (7 bases). CDR1 and CDR2 from the germline V gene are SGHTA and FQGNSA. The ends were cut back, 2 bases at V and 4 bases at J, with 13 bases in the middle. This CDR3 contains 15 residues.

This clone has a single count. The chain links TRBV5-1 to TRBJ1-1; 7 nucleotides agree with TRBD1. J gave up 3 bases and V 4 bases, and 3 bases lay outside the gene matches. Germline lookup yields CDR1 SGHRS and CDR2 YFSETQ. The CDR3 is 13 amino acids. The CDR3, as DNA: TGCGCCAGCAGCATCCAGGGGGACACTGAAGCTTTCTTT. Protein sequence: CASSIQGDTEAFF.

Only one count was recorded for this clone. The rearrangement uses TRBV4-2 and TRBJ1-2; 7 bases fit TRBD1. CDR3 length: 14 residues. Germline assignment: CDR1 LGHNA and CDR2 YNFKEQ. Unmatched junction bases numbered 3, after V lost 1 base and J lost 4 bases. The CDR3 DNA is TGTGCCAGCAGCCAAGTGACAGGGTCCTATGGCTACACCTTC. Translated, it gives CASSQVTGSYGYTF.

The chain joins TRBV6-5 to TRBJ2-7, with D tentatively TRBD1 (6 bases). The CDR3 totals 14 residues. Germline-derived CDR1 and CDR2 are MNHEY and SVGAGI. Trimming stripped 10 bases from V and 5 bases from J, with 21 bases between. In DNA, the CDR3 is TGTGCCACCGCAGGGGTAATTTCCCCCCACGAGCAGTACTTC. It specifies CATAGVISPHEQYF.

The chain is built from TRBV2 and TRBJ1-5, with unresolved D. The CDR3 consists of 15 residues. The germline CDR1 and CDR2 sequences are SNHLY and FYNNEI. Trimming pared 4 bases from V and 0 bases from J, leaving 10 bases between. The CDR3 loop is CASSGTINSNQPQHF. DNA of the CDR3: TGTGCCAGCAGTGGGACTATAAATAGCAATCAGCCCCAGCATTTT. Drawing the rest from reference TRBV2 and TRBJ1-5, the complete variable domain is EPEVTQTPSHQVTQMGQEVILRCVPISNHLYFYWYRQILGQKVEFLVSFYNNEISEKSEIFDDQFSVERPDGSNFTLKIRSTKLEDSAMYFCASSGTINSNQPQHFGDGTRLSIL.

The chain has TRBV19 and TRBJ1-5, with 9 bases fitting TRBD1. Looked up from germline, CDR1 is LNHDA and CDR2 is SQIVND (reference sequence). The CDR3 runs 13 residues. Losses at the gene ends were 5 bases for V and 16 bases for J; bases not matched to a gene: 12. The CDR3 here is CASSSPWDRVRHF. CDR3 in DNA: TGTGCCAGTAGTTCCCCCTGGGACAGGGTAAGACATTTT.